This passage covers 21 T cell receptor beta chains from one sample sequenced in a study of naive and memory T cell subsets. Two oligonucleotides, mixed equimolar, formed the beta constant-region primer covering TRBC1 and TRBC2. TCRdb processed the UMI-ligation and nested PCR reads anew with MiXCR; each CDR3 protein has one entry. The sample records roughly 20,000 distinct CDR3 sequences, approximately 9.9% being singletons. The sequenced sample consisted of central memory CD8+ T cells from blood. Receptors originate from a human donor in good health.

In this sample, this clonotype turned up many times. The chain links TRBV20-1 to TRBJ1-1; a weak D match, TRBD1 (5 bases). Per germline, CDR1 DFQATT and CDR2 SNEGSKA (reference sequence). The CDR3 covers 12 residues. The V gene lost 6 bases and the J gene lost 4 bases, with 12 bases spanning the gap. The CDR3 DNA reads as TGCAGTGCACAGGAGAGGGTCACTGAAGCTTTCTTT. It is translated as CSAQERVTEAFF.

The chain recombines TRBV12-3 or TRBV12-4 with TRBJ2-7; no definite D call. V was trimmed by 3 bases and J by 0 bases, leaving 3 bases between them. The CDR3 is 12 residues long. CDR3 in DNA: TGTGCCAGCAGTTTCCACTCCTACGAGCAGTACTTC. Protein product: CASSFHSYEQYF.

This clonotype appeared a few times. The J gene is TRBJ2-1, the V gene TRBV27, with 14 bases aligning to TRBD2. The CDR3 totals 15 residues. Trimming took 2 bases from V and 10 from J; bases not matched to a gene: 4. From germline, CDR1 is MNHEY and CDR2 SMNVEV (reference sequence). In DNA, the CDR3 is TGTGCCAGCAGTTTAATGACTAGCGGGGGGGGGGAGCAGTTCTTC. Translating it yields CASSLMTSGGGEQFF.

Many counts were recorded for this clonotype. The V gene is TRBV4-3, the J gene TRBJ2-7; 13 bases line up with TRBD2. Germline CDR1 is LGHNA and CDR2 is YSLEER. Trimming took 3 bases from V and 3 from J; bases not matched to a gene: 5. The CDR3 sequence is 16 residues long. The CDR3 loop reads CASSQGTSGMFYEQYF. CDR3 nucleotides: TGCGCCAGCAGCCAGGGGACTAGCGGGATGTTCTACGAGCAGTACTTC.

This clonotype was observed at least ten times. V usage is TRBV10-2 and J usage is TRBJ1-5; D gene unclear. CDR1 is WSHSY, CDR2 SAAADI, per germline. V was clipped by 1 base and J by 0 bases, with 7 bases between them. CDR3 length equals 15 residues. CDR3 DNA: TGCGCCAGCAGTGAGTTTCAGGTTAGCAATCAGCCCCAGCATTTT. Amino acid sequence: CASSEFQVSNQPQHF.

The chain employs TRBV29-1 and TRBJ2-1, with 8 nucleotides matching TRBD2. Trimming at V came to 0 bases and at J to 5 bases, leaving 6 bases not matched to a gene. There are 15 residues in the CDR3. CDR1 and CDR2 (germline): SQVTM, ANQGSEA. CDR3 sequence: CSVEDLSGNDNEQFF. Here the CDR3 DNA reads TGCAGCGTTGAAGATCTTAGCGGGAATGACAATGAGCAGTTCTTC.

This clonotype ranks as medium-sized. The CDR3 loop is CATSYPGPGQGAGGDYEQYF. CDR3 nucleotide sequence: TGCGCCACTTCCTACCCTGGCCCGGGACAGGGGGCGGGAGGGGACTACGAGCAGTACTTC. This chain joins TRBV10-2 and TRBJ2-7; TRBD1 aligns across 12 bases. The J segment lost 3 bases and the V segment lost 10 bases, leaving 25 bases of the junction unmatched. This CDR3 comprises 20 residues. Germline CDR1 WSHSY, CDR2 SAAADI.

This clonotype was observed many times. J is TRBJ2-1 and V is TRBV12-3 or TRBV12-4; 12 bases line up with TRBD2. The CDR3 is 17 residues long. The trim removed 4 bases at V and 2 bases at J, leaving 6 bases unmatched. CDR3 in amino acids: CASSSFSSGRAYNEQFF. As DNA, the CDR3 is TGTGCCAGCAGTTCCTTTTCTAGCGGGAGGGCCTACAATGAGCAGTTCTTC.

This clonotype has ten or more counts. Here the CDR3 DNA reads TGTGCCAGCAGCCCGAGGACCATTGAGCAGTTCTTC. It specifies CASSPRTIEQFF. The chain recombines TRBV7-2 with TRBJ2-1; D not resolved. V lost 5 bases and J lost 9, with 11 bases in between. Germline CDR1 is SGHTA and CDR2 is FQGNSA. The CDR3 has 12 amino acids.

The rearrangement links TRBV29-1 to TRBJ1-1, with D possibly matching TRBD1 (5 bases). The CDR3 length is 11 residues. Trimming stripped 8 bases from V and 4 bases from J, with 11 bases between. CDR1 and CDR2 (germline): SQVTM, ANQGSEA. The DNA of the CDR3 is TGCAGCCCTGGGGGAGGCACTGAAGCTTTCTTT. Amino acid sequence: CSPGGGTEAFF.

This clonotype has only a few counts. At one of its ends the junction is not consistent with the germline gene, which may arise from a read error. The genes are TRBV2 and TRBJ2-7; no clear D. Germline V lookup: CDR1 SNHLY, CDR2 FYNNEI. The CDR3 spans 14 residues. The CDR3 nucleotides are TGTGCCAGCAGTGATATGCTCACACGGCTCGCAGTACACTTC. This encodes CASSDMLTRLAVHF.

In its sample, this clonotype is medium-sized (0.01 to 0.1%). This chain connects TRBV11-2 to TRBJ2-1; the match to TRBD1 covers 12 bases. The CDR3 runs 16 residues. Germline trimming cut 2 bases from V and 6 bases from J; bases unmatched to any gene: 5. Germline V gene lookup returns CDR1 SGHAT and CDR2 FQNNGV. CDR3 region: CASSLSGTGGFNEQFF. For the CDR3, the DNA is TGTGCCAGCAGCTTAAGTGGGACAGGGGGCTTCAATGAGCAGTTCTTC. Looking up the rest from reference TRBV11-2 and TRBJ2-1 gives the full variable domain: EAGVAQSPRYKIIEKRQSVAFWCNPISGHATLYWYQQILGQGPKLLIQFQNNGVVDDSQLPKDRFSAERLKGVDSTLKIQPAKLEDSAVYLCASSLSGTGGFNEQFFGPGTRLTVL.

This clonotype was counted a few times. The chain has TRBV6-1 and TRBJ2-3; D not resolved. V dropped 6 bases and J dropped 1 base, with 8 bases sitting between them. The CDR3 has 13 amino acids. The germline CDR1 and CDR2 sequences are MNHNS and SASEGT. Here the CDR3 DNA reads TGTGCCAGCAGGTTGCCTGGCACAGATACGCAGTATTTT. It yields the protein CASRLPGTDTQYF.

The sample holds many counts of this clonotype. The rearrangement uses TRBV5-1 and TRBJ2-1, with a tentative D call TRBD1 (6 bases). The length of the CDR3 is 13 residues. Per germline, CDR1 SGHRS and CDR2 YFSETQ. The V end was cut by 0 bases, the J end by 6 bases, with 7 bases between. The CDR3 sequence: CASSLVRGNEQFF. The CDR3 DNA follows: TGCGCCAGCAGCTTGGTCAGGGGCAATGAGCAGTTCTTC.

This clonotype rates as medium-sized. The rearrangement joins TRBV7-9 to TRBJ1-6; TRBD1 agrees at 8 bases. Germline CDR1 reads SEHNR; CDR2 reads FQNEAQ (reference sequence). CDR3 length equals 14 residues. The V gene end was trimmed by 5 bases and the J gene end by 11 bases; junction bases not matched to a gene: 8. As DNA, the CDR3 is TGTGCCAGCAGCCCCCCAGGGGGCATGACACCCCTCCACTTT. Its protein product is CASSPPGGMTPLHF.

This clonotype was counted many times. The V gene is TRBV30, the J gene TRBJ2-7; 9 bases map to TRBD2. The CDR3 runs to 15 residues. Germline-derived CDR1 and CDR2 are GTSNPN and SVGIG (reference sequence). With 3 bases clipped from V and 0 bases from J, the junction kept 6 bases outside the gene matches. The CDR3 nucleotides are TGTGCCTGGAGATTACTAGCGGGTGGCTCCTACGAGCAGTACTTC. Amino acids: CAWRLLAGGSYEQYF. The whole variable domain, filled in from reference TRBV30 and TRBJ2-7, reads SQTIHQWPATLVQPVGSPLSLECTVEGTSNPNLYWYRQAAGRGLQLLFYSVGIGQISSEVPQNLSASRPQDRQFILSSKKLLLSDSGFYLCAWRLLAGGSYEQYFGPGTRLTVT.

This clonotype was seen more than once but under ten times. The CDR3 region is CASSQRQGFSYEQYF. The CDR3 bases are TGTGCCAGCAGTCAACGACAGGGATTCTCCTACGAGCAGTACTTC. The chain joins TRBV28 to TRBJ2-7; 7 bases fit TRBD1. V dropped 5 bases and J dropped 0; count of bases not matched to a gene: 7. The germline V gene has CDR1 MDHEN and CDR2 SYDVKM. CDR3 length: 15 amino acids.

This clonotype was seen a few times. The CDR3 DNA follows: TGCGCCAGCAGCCGGGGACAGGGAAGATACGAGCAGTACTTC. Its protein product is CASSRGQGRYEQYF. The V and J genes are TRBV4-3 and TRBJ2-7; TRBD1 matches at 9 bases. Germline-derived CDR1 and CDR2 are LGHNA and YSLEER. The V segment lost 4 bases and the J segment 4 bases; nucleotides outside the gene matches: 5. CDR3 length: 14 amino acids.

The chain has TRBV6-6 and TRBJ2-7, with D perhaps matching TRBD1 or TRBD2 (6 bases each). This CDR3 has 15 residues. Trimming shortened V by 4 bases and J by 5 bases, and 18 bases separated the two germline ends. CDR1 and CDR2 (germline): MNHNY, SVGAGI (reference sequence). The CDR3 here is CASSLKGGNLDEQYF. The CDR3 DNA reads TGTGCCAGCAGTTTAAAAGGGGGGAATTTAGACGAGCAGTACTTC.

The chain joins TRBV6-1 to TRBJ2-7; 7 nucleotides match TRBD2. The CDR3 loop spans 13 amino acids. CDR1 MNHNS and CDR2 SASEGT come from the germline V gene. The ends lost 6 bases at V and 3 bases at J; junction bases unmatched: 5. CDR3: CASRGGGFYEQYF. As DNA, the CDR3 is TGTGCCAGCAGGGGCGGGGGTTTCTACGAGCAGTACTTC.

Many counts were recorded for this clonotype. The chain employs TRBV5-6 and TRBJ2-3; 7 bases align to TRBD2. Germline CDR1 and CDR2: SGHDT and YYEEEE. The CDR3 runs to 16 residues. After removal of 3 bases from V and 2 bases from J, the junction contained 9 bases not matched to a gene. In nucleotides, the CDR3 is TGTGCCAGCAGCTCTAAGCGGGACCGCTTCACAGATACGCAGTATTTT. As protein: CASSSKRDRFTDTQYF.